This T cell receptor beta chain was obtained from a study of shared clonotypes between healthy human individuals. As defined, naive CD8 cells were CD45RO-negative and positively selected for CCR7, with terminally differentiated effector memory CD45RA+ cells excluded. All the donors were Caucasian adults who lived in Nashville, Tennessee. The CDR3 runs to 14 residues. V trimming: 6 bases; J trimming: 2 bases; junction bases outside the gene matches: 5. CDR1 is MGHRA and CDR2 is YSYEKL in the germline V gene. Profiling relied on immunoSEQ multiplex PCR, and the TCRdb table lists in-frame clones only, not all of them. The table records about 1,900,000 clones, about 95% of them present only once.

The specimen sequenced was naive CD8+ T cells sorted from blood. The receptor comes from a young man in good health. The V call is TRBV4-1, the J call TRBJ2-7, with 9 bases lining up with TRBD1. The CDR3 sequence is CASREQGAAYEQYF. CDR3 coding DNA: TGCGCCAGCAGAGAACAGGGGGCGGCCTACGAGCAGTACTTC.